The clone carrying this TCR beta chain turned up a few times. Profiling relied on immunoSEQ multiplex PCR, and the TCRdb table lists in-frame clones only, not all of them. The sample lists 400,000 or so clones, around 87% seen once, with roughly 1.1% in the top ten. The entry originates in a study of blood T cell repertoires in COVID-19. The V end was cut by 4 bases, the J end by 3 bases, with 12 bases between. The CDR3 runs to 14 residues. The germline V gene has CDR1 MDHEN and CDR2 SYDVKM. V is TRBV28 and J is TRBJ1-2, with D tentatively TRBD1 (5 bases). The sequence came from a man aged 25 to 45 who had recovered from COVID-19. Sequenced input: PBMCs or T cells enriched from blood (not recorded which). Here the CDR3 DNA reads TGTGCCAGCAGTTCGGGGGTGTTGGACTATGGCTACACCTTC. Translated, it gives CASSSGVLDYGYTF.